This paragraph reports one T cell receptor (beta chain). The target antigen is unknown. Clones were read by immunoSEQ multiplex PCR, and TCRdb kept only the in-frame ones, dropping some. The sample has roughly 130,000 clones; about nine tenths are singletons. Mismatch repair deficiency was confirmed in all patients, by PCR or immunohistochemistry. A few pembrolizumab responders had their TCRs sequenced. Germline CDR1 MNHEY, CDR2 SVGAGI. V lost 6 bases and J 1 base, leaving 9 bases between the germline ends. CDR3 size: 14 residues. The data belong to a study of PD-1 blockade in mismatch repair-deficient tumors. Study-level results: Tumor-resident clones, often undetectable pretreatment in blood, expanded then contracted after pembrolizumab.

This TCR was sampled from an adult with mismatch repair-deficient cancer. The starting material was peripheral blood, obtained approximately 73 weeks after starting pembrolizumab. The V call is TRBV6-5, the J call TRBJ2-2; D is uncertain. The CDR3 DNA is TGTGCCAGCAGGCAGGAGTGGAACACCGGGGAGCTGTTTTTT. Its protein is CASRQEWNTGELFF.